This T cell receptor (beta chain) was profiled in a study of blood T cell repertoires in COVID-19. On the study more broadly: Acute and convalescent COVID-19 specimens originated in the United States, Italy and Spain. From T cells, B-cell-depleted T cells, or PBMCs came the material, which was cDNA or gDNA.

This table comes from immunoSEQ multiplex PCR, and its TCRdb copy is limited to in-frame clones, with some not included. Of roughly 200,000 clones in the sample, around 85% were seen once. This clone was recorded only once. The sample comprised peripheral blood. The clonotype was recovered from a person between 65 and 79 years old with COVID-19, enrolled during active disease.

The DNA for the CDR3 is TGTGCCAGCAGCCGGGAGCTCCATTCACCCCTCCACTTT. Its translation: CASSRELHSPLHF. The gene calls are TRBV14 and TRBJ1-6; D is unclear. Germline assignment: CDR1 SGHDN and CDR2 FVKESK. The V end lost 4 bases, the J end lost 8 bases, and 9 bases lay between the germline ends. This CDR3 has 13 amino acids.